Listed here is a single TCR beta chain. The sample belongs to a study of Graves' ophthalmopathy and Graves' hyperthyroidism. Only newly diagnosed hyperthyroidism patients aged 18 to 65, with under 2 months' duration, were enrolled. Other autoimmune disease, uncontrolled infection, pregnancy and lactation led to exclusion. The diagnosis combined clinical symptoms, thyroxine, TRAb, thyroid ultrasound and orbital computed tomography scans. RNA transcripts provided the template for amplifying TCR beta CDR3 regions. Following a first-round RT-PCR that used HTBI primers, a second-round multiplex PCR was carried out. TCRdb re-analysed the multiplex PCR reads in MiXCR, keeping a single row per CDR3 protein. The repertoire includes about 590,000 distinct CDR3 sequences, under 45% of them detected once, and about 4% sits in the top ten. The CDR3 has 15 amino acids. The V end lost 5 bases, the J end lost 2 bases, and 14 bases lay between the germline ends.

Input material: peripheral blood or thyroid tissue (not recorded which). V gene TRBV12-3 or TRBV12-4 combines with J gene TRBJ2-3, with D possibly TRBD2 on 6 matching bases. The TCR originated in an adult man with Graves' hyperthyroidism. CDR3 sequence (DNA): TGTGCCAGCAGTCCGCGACTAGGGGTCACAGATACGCAGTATTTT. This codes for CASSPRLGVTDTQYF.